This T cell receptor beta chain was sequenced during a study of shared clonotypes between healthy human individuals. The protocol was immunoSEQ multiplex PCR, while the TCRdb copy is restricted to in-frame clones and leaves out a portion. The sample has fewer than 700,000 clones; 85% to 95% are singletons. Findings and limits, study-wide: Rarefaction gave evidence that sorted-subset sequencing remained incomplete despite large depth. Non-shared clonotypes had lower generation probabilities than clonotypes shared by all four sorted-subset donors. The sampled material consisted only of blood, and tissue repertoires are likely to differ.

The naive CD8 fraction comprised CD45RO-negative cells positively selected for CCR7 and excluded terminally differentiated effector memory CD45RA+ cells. Healthy HIV-negative adults with no recent acute infections or vaccinations were recruited as donors. This clone showed up just a few times. What it recognizes is unknown. The V gene's germline CDR1 is GTSNPN and CDR2 SVGIG (reference sequence). The ends were cut back, 7 bases at V and 10 bases at J, with 19 bases in the middle. This CDR3 spans 12 amino acids. This chain links TRBV30 with TRBJ1-1, with a weak D call TRBD1 (6 bases). The receptor's source is a woman younger than 45 in good health. Sequencing was performed on naive CD8+ T cells sorted from blood. The CDR3 is CAFSPGGGAAFF. The CDR3 DNA sequence: TGTGCCTTTAGCCCCGGCGGGGGGGCAGCTTTCTTT.